The clone carrying this TCR beta chain was seen many times. Its antigen is undetermined. V lost 1 base and J 6 bases, leaving 12 bases between the germline ends. Germline V gene lookup returns CDR1 KGHDR and CDR2 SFDVKD. The CDR3 is 15 amino acids. Reverse transcription used about 500 ng RNA and constant-region primers for alpha and beta. Alpha and beta chain libraries were made separately by chain-specific third strand synthesis with multiplexing indices. TCRdb redid the calling of the 5' RACE reads with MiXCR, one entry per CDR3 protein. In the table there are roughly 18,000 distinct CDR3 sequences, roughly 7.9% of which are singletons. This sample is part of a study of HIV-infected patients and healthy controls. Whole-study results and caveats: MAIT alpha-chain CDR3s were frequent in healthy controls, depleted in HIV+.

Antiretroviral therapy had run roughly three months, about 14 weeks, before follow-up blood collection. Whole blood was used without fractionation, so all unsorted peripheral T cells were included. The TCR originated in an adult with HIV infection. The chain is built from TRBV24-1 and TRBJ2-4, with a tentative D call TRBD1 (6 bases). This specimen was blood, taken during antiretroviral therapy. The CDR3 nucleotides are TGTGCCACCAGTGATTTCCGCACAGGGTCAAACATTCAGTACTTC. Protein product: CATSDFRTGSNIQYF.